What follows are 7 T cell receptor beta chains derived from one specimen sequenced in a study of blood T cell repertoires in COVID-19. Using immunoSEQ multiplex PCR, the repertoire was profiled, and TCRdb retains in-frame clones only, with some absent. This table holds about 190,000 clones, 82% found once. The material sequenced was peripheral blood. All receptors derive from a woman aged 55-70 years with COVID-19, enrolled during active disease.

The gene calls are TRBV7-8 and TRBJ2-7, with 7 bases matching TRBD2. The CDR3 totals 13 residues. Germline V lookup: CDR1 SGHVS, CDR2 FQNEAQ. Trimming took 3 bases from V and 7 from J; bases not matched to a gene: 6. CDR3: CASSFGTGGEQYV. The CDR3 DNA is TGTGCCAGCAGCTTTGGGACGGGGGGAGAGCAGTACGTC.

In this sample, this clone turned up many times. The gene calls are TRBV6-6 and TRBJ1-5, with D possibly TRBD1 on 5 matching bases. Trimming removed 4 bases from V and 4 bases from J, with 11 bases in between. The CDR3 runs 14 residues. Germline V gene lookup returns CDR1 MNHNY and CDR2 SVGAGI (reference sequence). The CDR3, as DNA: TGTGCCAGCAGTTTACAGGAGATTAATCAGCCCCAGCATTTT. Translation: CASSLQEINQPQHF.

The chain recombines TRBV4-2 with TRBJ2-5, with D possibly matching TRBD2 (6 bases). CDR1 is LGHNA and CDR2 is YNFKEQ in the germline V gene. The ends were cut back, 4 bases at V and 1 base at J, with 13 bases in the middle. This CDR3 spans 15 amino acids. For the CDR3, the DNA is TGTGCCAGCAGCCCCCAATCGACTAGCCAAGAGACCCAGTACTTC. Translated, it gives CASSPQSTSQETQYF.

The genes are TRBV28 and TRBJ2-3; TRBD1 agrees at 9 bases. V lost 4 bases and J lost 6; bases outside the gene matches: 8. CDR1 is MDHEN, CDR2 SYDVKM, per germline. This CDR3 spans 15 amino acids. The CDR3 is CASSSGTGFGDTQYF. The CDR3 bases are TGTGCCAGCAGTTCCGGGACAGGGTTCGGGGATACGCAGTATTTT.

The rearrangement links TRBV6-2 or TRBV6-3 to TRBJ1-2, with unresolved D. This CDR3 has 14 residues. The ends were cut back, 5 bases at V and 4 bases at J, with 14 bases in the middle. The germline CDR1 and CDR2 sequences are MNHEY and SVGEGT. The CDR3 protein is CASSPRTEIYGYTF. CDR3 nucleotides: TGTGCCAGCAGTCCCCGGACTGAAATCTATGGCTACACCTTC.

The genes are TRBV19 and TRBJ1-3, with 12 bases lining up with TRBD1. Germline trimming cut 10 bases from V and 3 bases from J; bases unmatched to any gene: 7. CDR1 is LNHDA, CDR2 SQIVND, per germline (reference sequence). The CDR3 covers 15 residues. Written as DNA, the CDR3 is TGTGCCACAAGGGACAGGGGGCGCGTTGGAAACACCATATATTTT. Encoded protein: CATRDRGRVGNTIYF.

The rearrangement uses TRBV6-2 or TRBV6-3 and TRBJ2-5; D remains unclear. V lost 4 bases to trimming and J lost 5 bases, with 11 bases between them. From germline, CDR1 is MNHEY and CDR2 SVGEGT. The length of the CDR3 is 13 residues. The CDR3 bases are TGTGCCAGCAGTTCTCAGGCTGTGGAGACCCAGTACTTC. It specifies CASSSQAVETQYF.